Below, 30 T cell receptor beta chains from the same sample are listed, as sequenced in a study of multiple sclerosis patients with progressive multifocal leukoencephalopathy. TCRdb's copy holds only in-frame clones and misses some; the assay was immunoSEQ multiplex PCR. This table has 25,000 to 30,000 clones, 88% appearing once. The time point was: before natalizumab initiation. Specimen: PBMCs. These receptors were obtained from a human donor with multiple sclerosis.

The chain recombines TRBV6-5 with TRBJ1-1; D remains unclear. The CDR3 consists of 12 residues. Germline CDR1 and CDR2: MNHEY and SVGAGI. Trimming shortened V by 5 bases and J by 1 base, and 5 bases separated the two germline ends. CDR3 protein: CASSGRNTEAFF. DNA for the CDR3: TGTGCCAGCAGTGGGAGGAACACTGAAGCTTTCTTT.

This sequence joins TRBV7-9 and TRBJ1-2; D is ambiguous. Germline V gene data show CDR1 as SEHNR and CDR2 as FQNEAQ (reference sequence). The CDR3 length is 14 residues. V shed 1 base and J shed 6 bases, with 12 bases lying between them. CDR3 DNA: TGTGCCAGCAGCTTAGAGGTGACTTCGGATGGCTACACCTTC. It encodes CASSLEVTSDGYTF.

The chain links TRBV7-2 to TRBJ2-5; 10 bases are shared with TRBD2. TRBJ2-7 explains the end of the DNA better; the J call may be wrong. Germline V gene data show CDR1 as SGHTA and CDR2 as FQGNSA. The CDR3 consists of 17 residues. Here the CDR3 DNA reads TGTGCCAGCAGCCCCAATAGCGGGGGGTCCAACCCCTACGAGCAGTACTTC. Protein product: CASSPNSGGSNPYEQYF.

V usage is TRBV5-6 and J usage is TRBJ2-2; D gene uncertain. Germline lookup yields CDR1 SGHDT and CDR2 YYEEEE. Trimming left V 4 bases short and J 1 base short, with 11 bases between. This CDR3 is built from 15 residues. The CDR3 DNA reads TGTGCCAGCAGCGTAAGCAGGTTGAACACCGGGGAGCTGTTTTTT. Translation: CASSVSRLNTGELFF.

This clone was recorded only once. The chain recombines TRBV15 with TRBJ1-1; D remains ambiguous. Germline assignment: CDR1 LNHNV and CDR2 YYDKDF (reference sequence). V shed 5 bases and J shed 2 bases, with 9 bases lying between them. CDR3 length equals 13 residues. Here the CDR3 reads CATSPQINTEAFF. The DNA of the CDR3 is TGTGCCACCAGCCCCCAAATCAACACTGAAGCTTTCTTT.

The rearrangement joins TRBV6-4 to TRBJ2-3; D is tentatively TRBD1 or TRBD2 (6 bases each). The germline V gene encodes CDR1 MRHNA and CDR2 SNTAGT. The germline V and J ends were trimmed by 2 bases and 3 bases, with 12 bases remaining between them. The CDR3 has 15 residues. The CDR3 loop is CASSDGGGDTDTQYF. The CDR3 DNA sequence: TGTGCCAGCAGTGACGGGGGCGGGGATACAGATACGCAGTATTTT.

The CDR3 loop reads CASSSLRGPLVDTQYF. The CDR3 DNA reads as TGTGCCAGCAGCTCCCTCCGGGGGCCTTTAGTAGATACGCAGTATTTT. The gene calls are TRBV13 and TRBJ2-3; D is possibly TRBD1 or TRBD2 (6 bases each). The germline V gene encodes CDR1 PRHDT and CDR2 FYEKMQ (reference sequence). Trimming removed 4 bases from V and 5 bases from J, with 19 bases in between. The CDR3 has 16 residues. Looking up the rest from reference TRBV13 and TRBJ2-3 gives the full variable domain: AAGVIQSPRHLIKEKRETATLKCYPIPRHDTVYWYQQGPGQDPQFLISFYEKMQSDKGSIPDRFSAQQFSDYHSELNMSSLELGDSALYFCASSSLRGPLVDTQYFGPGTRLTVL.

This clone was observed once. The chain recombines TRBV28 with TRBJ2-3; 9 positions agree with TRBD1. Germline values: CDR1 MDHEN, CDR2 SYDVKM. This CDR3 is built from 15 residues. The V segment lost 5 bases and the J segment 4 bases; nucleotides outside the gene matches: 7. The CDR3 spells CASSPGQGIADTQYF. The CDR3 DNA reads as TGTGCCAGCAGTCCGGGACAGGGTATCGCAGATACGCAGTATTTT.

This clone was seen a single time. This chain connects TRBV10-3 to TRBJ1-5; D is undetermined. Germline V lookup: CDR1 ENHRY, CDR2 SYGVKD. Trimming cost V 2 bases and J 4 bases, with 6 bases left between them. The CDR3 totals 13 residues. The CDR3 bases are TGTGCCATCAGTGAGGGATTGAATCAGCCCCAGCATTTT. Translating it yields CAISEGLNQPQHF.

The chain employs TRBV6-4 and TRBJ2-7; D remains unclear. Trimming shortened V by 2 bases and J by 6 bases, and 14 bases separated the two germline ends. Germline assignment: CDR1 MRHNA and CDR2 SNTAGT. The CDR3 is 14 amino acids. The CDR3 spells CASSDNVVSTEQYF. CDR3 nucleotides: TGTGCCAGCAGTGACAACGTGGTCTCGACCGAGCAGTACTTC.

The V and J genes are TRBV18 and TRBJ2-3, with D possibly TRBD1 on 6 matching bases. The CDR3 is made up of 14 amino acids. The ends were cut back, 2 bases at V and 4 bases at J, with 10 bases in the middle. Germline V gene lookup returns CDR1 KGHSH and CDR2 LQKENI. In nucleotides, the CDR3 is TGTGCCAGCTCACCAGGTCCAGGGGCAGATACGCAGTATTTT. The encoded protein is CASSPGPGADTQYF.

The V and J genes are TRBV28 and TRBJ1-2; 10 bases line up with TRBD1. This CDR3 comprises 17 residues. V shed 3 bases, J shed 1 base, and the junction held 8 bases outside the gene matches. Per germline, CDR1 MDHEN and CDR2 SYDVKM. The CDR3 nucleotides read TGTGCCAGCAGTTTGGAGGGGACAGGGGTTTTTAACTATGGCTACACCTTC. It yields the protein CASSLEGTGVFNYGYTF.

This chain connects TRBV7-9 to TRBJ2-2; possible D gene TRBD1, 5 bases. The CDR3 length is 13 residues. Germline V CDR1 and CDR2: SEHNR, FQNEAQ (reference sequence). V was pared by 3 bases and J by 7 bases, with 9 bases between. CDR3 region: CASSFRGGGELFF. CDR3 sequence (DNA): TGTGCCAGCAGCTTTAGGGGCGGCGGGGAGCTGTTTTTT.

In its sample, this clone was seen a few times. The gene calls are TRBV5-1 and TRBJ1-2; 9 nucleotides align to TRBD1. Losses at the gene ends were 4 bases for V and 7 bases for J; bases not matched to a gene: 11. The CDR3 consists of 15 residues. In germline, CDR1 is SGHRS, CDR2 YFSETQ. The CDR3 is CASSTGGQGFGGYTF. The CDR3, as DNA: TGCGCCAGCAGCACGGGGGGACAGGGATTTGGTGGCTACACCTTC.

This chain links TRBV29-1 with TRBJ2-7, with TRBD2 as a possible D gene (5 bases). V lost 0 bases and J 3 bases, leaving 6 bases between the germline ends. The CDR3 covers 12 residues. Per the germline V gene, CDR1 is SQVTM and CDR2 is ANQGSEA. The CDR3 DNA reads TGCAGCGTTGAAGAGACTAACTACGAGCAGTACTTC. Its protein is CSVEETNYEQYF.

The CDR3 sequence is CASSLEVRGYTF. For the CDR3, the DNA is TGTGCCAGCAGCTTGGAGGTCAGGGGCTACACCTTC. This chain joins TRBV5-6 and TRBJ1-2; D is ambiguous. Trimming stripped 0 bases from V and 8 bases from J, with 8 bases between. There are 12 residues in the CDR3. Germline lookup yields CDR1 SGHDT and CDR2 YYEEEE.

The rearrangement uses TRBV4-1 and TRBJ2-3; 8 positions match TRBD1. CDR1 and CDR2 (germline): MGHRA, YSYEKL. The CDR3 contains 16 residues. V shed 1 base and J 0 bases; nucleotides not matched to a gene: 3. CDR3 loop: CASSQGTGSSTDTQYF. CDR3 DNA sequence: TGCGCCAGCAGCCAAGGGACAGGGTCGAGCACAGATACGCAGTATTTT.

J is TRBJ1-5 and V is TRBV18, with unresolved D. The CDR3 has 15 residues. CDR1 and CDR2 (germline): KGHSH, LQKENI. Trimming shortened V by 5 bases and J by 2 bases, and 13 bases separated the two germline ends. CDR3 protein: CASSEHRGGNQPQHF. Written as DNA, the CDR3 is TGTGCCAGCTCAGAACACCGAGGCGGCAATCAGCCCCAGCATTTT.

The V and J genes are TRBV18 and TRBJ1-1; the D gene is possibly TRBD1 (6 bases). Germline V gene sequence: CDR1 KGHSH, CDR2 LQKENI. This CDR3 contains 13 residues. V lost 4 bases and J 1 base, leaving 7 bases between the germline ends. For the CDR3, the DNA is TGTGCCAGCTCACGGGACAAGAACACTGAAGCTTTCTTT. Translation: CASSRDKNTEAFF.

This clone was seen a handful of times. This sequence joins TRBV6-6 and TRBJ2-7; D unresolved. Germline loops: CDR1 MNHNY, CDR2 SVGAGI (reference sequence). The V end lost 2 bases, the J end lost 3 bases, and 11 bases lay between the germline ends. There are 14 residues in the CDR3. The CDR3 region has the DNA TGTGCCAGCAGTTACCGCCAGAAGAACTACGAGCAGTACTTC. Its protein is CASSYRQKNYEQYF.

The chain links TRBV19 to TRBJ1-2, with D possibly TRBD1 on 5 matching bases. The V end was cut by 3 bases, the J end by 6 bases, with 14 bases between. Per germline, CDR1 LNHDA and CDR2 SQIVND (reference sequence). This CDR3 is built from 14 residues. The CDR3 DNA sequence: TGTGCCAGTAGTATGATCGGTAGAGGGGATGGCTACACCTTC. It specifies CASSMIGRGDGYTF.

In DNA, the CDR3 is TGTGCCAGCAGTTTACGGGGGCAATTGAACACTGAAGCTTTCTTT. Protein product: CASSLRGQLNTEAFF. The V and J genes are TRBV28 and TRBJ1-1; D may be TRBD1 (6 bases). In germline, CDR1 is MDHEN, CDR2 SYDVKM. Trimming shortened V by 2 bases and J by 0 bases, and 10 bases separated the two germline ends. This CDR3 is 15 amino acids long.

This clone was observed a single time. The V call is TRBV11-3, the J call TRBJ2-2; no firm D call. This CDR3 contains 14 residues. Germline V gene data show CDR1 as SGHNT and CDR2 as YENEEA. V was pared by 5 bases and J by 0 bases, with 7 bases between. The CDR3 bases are TGTGCCAGCAGCGGATTTTCGAACACCGGGGAGCTGTTTTTT. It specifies CASSGFSNTGELFF.

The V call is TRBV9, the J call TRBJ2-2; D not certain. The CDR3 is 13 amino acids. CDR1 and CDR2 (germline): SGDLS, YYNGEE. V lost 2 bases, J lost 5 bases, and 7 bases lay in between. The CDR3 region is CASSVEPTGELFF. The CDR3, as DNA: TGTGCCAGCAGCGTTGAACCTACCGGGGAGCTGTTTTTT.

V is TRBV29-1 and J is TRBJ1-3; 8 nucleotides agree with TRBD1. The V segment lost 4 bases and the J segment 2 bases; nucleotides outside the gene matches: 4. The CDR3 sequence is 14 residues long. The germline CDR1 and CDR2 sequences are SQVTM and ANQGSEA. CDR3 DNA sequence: TGCAGCGTTGGAGGGACAGGCACTGGAAACACCATATATTTT. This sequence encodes CSVGGTGTGNTIYF.

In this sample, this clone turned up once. CDR3 protein: CASSESFGGSYEQYF. CDR3 in DNA: TGTGCCAGCAGTGAATCTTTCGGCGGTTCGTACGAGCAGTACTTC. The V and J genes are TRBV28 and TRBJ2-7; D is undetermined. Trimming stripped 5 bases from V and 4 bases from J, with 18 bases between. The CDR3 spans 15 residues. Germline CDR1 MDHEN, CDR2 SYDVKM.

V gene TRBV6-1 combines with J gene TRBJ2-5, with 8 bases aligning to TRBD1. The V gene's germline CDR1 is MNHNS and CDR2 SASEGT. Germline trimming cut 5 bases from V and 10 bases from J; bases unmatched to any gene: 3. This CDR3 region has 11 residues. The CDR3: CASSQQGDQYF. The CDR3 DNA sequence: TGTGCCAGCAGTCAACAGGGGGACCAGTACTTC.

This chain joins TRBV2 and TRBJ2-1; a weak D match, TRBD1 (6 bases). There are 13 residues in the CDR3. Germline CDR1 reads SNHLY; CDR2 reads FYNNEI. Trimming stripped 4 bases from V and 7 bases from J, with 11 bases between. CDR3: CASSARGGNEQFF. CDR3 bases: TGTGCCAGCAGTGCCAGAGGGGGTAATGAGCAGTTCTTC.

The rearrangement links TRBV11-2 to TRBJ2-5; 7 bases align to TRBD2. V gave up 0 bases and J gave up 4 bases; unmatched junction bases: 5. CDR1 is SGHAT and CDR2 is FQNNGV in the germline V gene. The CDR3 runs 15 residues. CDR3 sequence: CASSLDTSVGETQYF. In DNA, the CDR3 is TGTGCCAGCAGCTTAGACACTAGCGTCGGAGAGACCCAGTACTTC.

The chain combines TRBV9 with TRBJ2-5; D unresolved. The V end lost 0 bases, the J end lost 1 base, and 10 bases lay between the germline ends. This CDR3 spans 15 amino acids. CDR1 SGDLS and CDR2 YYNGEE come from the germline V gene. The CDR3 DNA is TGTGCCAGCAGCGTAGAGGGCGAACCCCAAGAGACCCAGTACTTC. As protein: CASSVEGEPQETQYF.